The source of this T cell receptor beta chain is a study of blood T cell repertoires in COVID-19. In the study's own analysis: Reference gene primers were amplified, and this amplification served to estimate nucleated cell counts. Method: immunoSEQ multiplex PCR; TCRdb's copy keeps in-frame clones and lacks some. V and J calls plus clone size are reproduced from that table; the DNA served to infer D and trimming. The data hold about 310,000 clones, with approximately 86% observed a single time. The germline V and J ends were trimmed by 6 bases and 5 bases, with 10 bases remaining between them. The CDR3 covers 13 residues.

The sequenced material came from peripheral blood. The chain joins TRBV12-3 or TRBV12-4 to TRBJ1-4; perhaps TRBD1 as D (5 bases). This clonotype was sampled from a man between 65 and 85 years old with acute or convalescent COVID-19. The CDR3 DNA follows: TGTGCCAGCAGGGGACTCGGAAATGAAAAACTGTTTTTT. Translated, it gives CASRGLGNEKLFF.